Presented here are 29 T cell receptor beta chains from one specimen sequenced in a study of blood T cell repertoires in COVID-19. Data came from immunoSEQ multiplex PCR; TCRdb stores just in-frame clones and leaves some out. The sample shows about 28,000 clones, 93% of them seen only once. The material sequenced was peripheral blood. The receptors derive from a woman in her seventies with COVID-19, enrolled during active disease.

This chain connects TRBV24-1 to TRBJ2-5; D possibly corresponds to TRBD1 (5 bases). Trimming pared 7 bases from V and 1 base from J, leaving 9 bases between. Germline loops: CDR1 KGHDR, CDR2 SFDVKD. CDR3 length equals 13 residues. CDR3 in DNA: TGTGCCACCAGAGACAGTATCCAAGAGACCCAGTACTTC. Protein: CATRDSIQETQYF.

The gene calls are TRBV7-9 and TRBJ1-2; TRBD1 is a possible D gene (5 bases). Germline CDR1 reads SEHNR; CDR2 reads FQNEAQ (reference sequence). CDR3 length: 15 residues. The V end was cut by 7 bases, the J end by 2 bases, with 17 bases between. The CDR3 DNA sequence: TGTGCCAGCATAATTCTCAGGGAAGAAAACTATGGCTACACCTTC. Amino acid sequence: CASIILREENYGYTF.

The chain links TRBV27 to TRBJ2-1, with 7 bases matching TRBD2. CDR3 length: 15 amino acids. Germline CDR1 MNHEY, CDR2 SMNVEV (reference sequence). J lost 4 bases, V lost 5 bases, and 8 bases had no gene match. The CDR3 spells CASSDGLSGYNEQFF. The CDR3, as DNA: TGTGCCAGCAGTGACGGACTTAGCGGGTACAATGAGCAGTTCTTC.

This chain links TRBV4-1 with TRBJ2-5; 7 bases are a match to TRBD2. The CDR3 covers 14 residues. The V and J ends lost 4 bases and 5 bases, in that order; junction bases with no gene match: 7. Germline V gives CDR1 MGHRA, CDR2 YSYEKL. The CDR3 here is CASSPLREVETQYF. CDR3 nucleotides: TGCGCCAGCAGCCCCCTCCGGGAGGTTGAGACCCAGTACTTC.

The rearrangement links TRBV5-1 to TRBJ2-2; TRBD2 might be the D (6 bases). V lost 4 bases, J lost 4 bases, and 17 bases lay in between. The germline CDR1 and CDR2 sequences are SGHRS and YFSETQ. The CDR3 covers 16 residues. CDR3 bases: TGCGCCAGCAGCATGCAGCCGGGGGTGGCCACCGGGGAGCTGTTTTTT. Translated: CASSMQPGVATGELFF. The whole variable domain, filled in from reference TRBV5-1 and TRBJ2-2, reads KAGVTQTPRYLIKTRGQQVTLSCSPISGHRSVSWYQQTPGQGLQFLFEYFSETQRNKGNFPGRFSGRQFSNSRSEMNVSTLELGDSALYLCASSMQPGVATGELFFGEGSRLTVL.

The V and J genes are TRBV2 and TRBJ2-7; D is possibly TRBD2 (5 bases). The length of the CDR3 is 12 residues. Germline V gene sequence: CDR1 SNHLY, CDR2 FYNNEI. The ends were cut back, 7 bases at V and 3 bases at J, with 10 bases in the middle. CDR3 DNA sequence: TGTGCCAGCAAGGACGGACTCTACGAGCAGTACTTC. This translates into CASKDGLYEQYF.

J is TRBJ2-5 and V is TRBV7-2; 8 bases are shared with TRBD2. V trimming: 1 base; J trimming: 2 bases; junction bases outside the gene matches: 12. Germline V gene lookup returns CDR1 SGHTA and CDR2 FQGNSA. This CDR3 spans 18 amino acids. As DNA, the CDR3 is TGTGCCAGCAGCTTAGGGTGGGGCGGGAGGTCAACACAAGAGACCCAGTACTTC. It translates to CASSLGWGGRSTQETQYF. Based on the CDR3 plus reference TRBV7-2 and TRBJ2-5, the full variable domain is GAGVSQSPSNKVTEKGKDVELRCDPISGHTALYWYRQSLGQGLEFLIYFQGNSAPDKSGLPSDRFSAERTGGSVSTLTIQRTQQEDSAVYLCASSLGWGGRSTQETQYFGPGTRLLVL.

This clone was seen once. The CDR3 nucleotides read TGTGCCAGCTCACCCTCGGGCAGGGAAGAGACCCAGTACTTC. Translation: CASSPSGREETQYF. The V gene is TRBV18, the J gene TRBJ2-5; tentatively, D is TRBD1 (5 bases). The CDR3 is 14 amino acids. CDR1 and CDR2 (germline): KGHSH, LQKENI. V was clipped by 3 bases and J by 3 bases, with 11 bases between them.

The gene calls are TRBV10-3 and TRBJ2-7; a possible D gene is TRBD2 (6 bases). Germline V gene sequence: CDR1 ENHRY, CDR2 SYGVKD. The CDR3 loop spans 14 amino acids. V lost 2 bases and J lost 0, with 8 bases in between. The CDR3 protein is CAISERTNSYEQYF. The CDR3 coding sequence is TGTGCCATCAGTGAGCGGACTAACTCCTACGAGCAGTACTTC.

The V call is TRBV7-2, the J call TRBJ1-1; tentative D call: TRBD1 (5 bases). Germline V gives CDR1 SGHTA, CDR2 FQGNSA. The CDR3 contains 15 residues. V was trimmed by 2 bases and J by 0 bases, leaving 10 bases between them. The DNA of the CDR3 is TGTGCCAGCAGCTTAAACCCAGGGATGAACACTGAAGCTTTCTTT. Translating it yields CASSLNPGMNTEAFF.

This chain's CDR3 is CASSYSTISANYGYTF. The CDR3, as DNA: TGTGCCAGCAGTTACTCGACTATTTCAGCTAACTATGGCTACACCTTC. V usage is TRBV6-5 and J usage is TRBJ1-2; D is undetermined. V lost 0 bases and J 0 bases, leaving 11 bases between the germline ends. There are 16 residues in the CDR3. CDR1 and CDR2 from the germline V gene are MNHEY and SVGAGI.

CDR3 sequence: CASSPRGTNTGELFF. CDR3 sequence (DNA): TGTGCCAGCAGTCCCAGGGGGACGAACACCGGGGAGCTGTTTTTT. J is TRBJ2-2 and V is TRBV6-2 or TRBV6-3; 7 positions match TRBD1. The junction had 3 bases not matched to a gene; V was cut back by 5 bases and J by 0 bases. The CDR3 loop spans 15 amino acids. Germline V gene lookup returns CDR1 MNHEY and CDR2 SVGEGT.

The rearrangement joins TRBV24-1 to TRBJ2-7; 8 bases are shared with TRBD1. The CDR3 is made up of 16 amino acids. The V and J ends lost 4 bases and 5 bases, in that order; junction bases with no gene match: 12. Germline CDR1 KGHDR, CDR2 SFDVKD. Here the CDR3 reads CATSDHELTGVDEQYF. DNA for the CDR3: TGTGCCACCAGTGACCATGAACTGACAGGGGTAGACGAGCAGTACTTC.

The chain recombines TRBV6-5 with TRBJ2-2; D gene uncertain. Trimming pared 7 bases from V and 2 bases from J, leaving 14 bases between. The CDR3 is 15 residues long. Germline V lookup: CDR1 MNHEY, CDR2 SVGAGI. This chain's CDR3 is CASTAQSFNTGELFF. DNA of the CDR3: TGTGCCAGCACCGCACAGTCCTTTAACACCGGGGAGCTGTTTTTT.

The chain employs TRBV28 and TRBJ2-7; TRBD1 might be the D (6 bases). The CDR3 contains 13 residues. The germline CDR1 and CDR2 sequences are MDHEN and SYDVKM. The V gene lost 7 bases and the J gene lost 5 bases, with 15 bases spanning the gap. The CDR3 sequence is CASIRQDPHEQYF. For the CDR3, the DNA is TGTGCCAGCATCAGACAGGACCCCCACGAGCAGTACTTC.

This clone was found once. The chain couples TRBV19 to TRBJ2-2, with 8 bases identical to TRBD1. Germline CDR1 and CDR2: LNHDA and SQIVND (reference sequence). The CDR3 spans 16 residues. The V gene end was trimmed by 5 bases and the J gene end by 4 bases; junction bases not matched to a gene: 9. DNA for the CDR3: TGTGCCAGTAGTTCTACCCTTGACAGGGGCACCGGGGAGCTGTTTTTT. It yields the protein CASSSTLDRGTGELFF.

The gene calls are TRBV28 and TRBJ1-2; maybe TRBD1 (5 bases). Germline V gives CDR1 MDHEN, CDR2 SYDVKM. This CDR3 comprises 14 residues. Trimming stripped 3 bases from V and 6 bases from J, with 14 bases between. CDR3 in amino acids: CASSFVKGSNGYTF. The CDR3 DNA sequence: TGTGCCAGCAGTTTTGTAAAGGGGTCGAATGGCTACACCTTC.

In this sample, this clone turned up once. The rearrangement links TRBV18 to TRBJ1-1, with D tentatively TRBD1 (5 bases). This CDR3 is 16 amino acids long. The V gene's germline CDR1 is KGHSH and CDR2 LQKENI. V was cut by 1 base and J by 1 base, with 13 bases left in between. CDR3 bases: TGTGCCAGCTCACCACGCGGTGGACACCCGAACACTGAAGCTTTCTTT. Translated: CASSPRGGHPNTEAFF.

V gene TRBV20-1 combines with J gene TRBJ2-1, with TRBD2 matching over 9 bases. V gave up 6 bases and J gave up 8 bases; unmatched junction bases: 2. The germline CDR1 and CDR2 sequences are DFQATT and SNEGSKA (reference sequence). CDR3 length: 11 amino acids. The CDR3 reads CSALAGYEQFF. DNA of the CDR3: TGCAGTGCCCTAGCGGGATATGAGCAGTTCTTC.

This chain links TRBV24-1 with TRBJ2-1; 9 bases match TRBD2. This CDR3 is built from 18 residues. After removal of 9 bases from V and 9 bases from J, the junction contained 23 bases not matched to a gene. Germline CDR1 KGHDR, CDR2 SFDVKD. The CDR3 region has the DNA TGTGCCACCGGTGGGCCCGGCGCCGCGGGAGGGCCAGCAAGTGAGCAGTTCTTC. Translated: CATGGPGAAGGPASEQFF.

V usage is TRBV12-3 or TRBV12-4 and J usage is TRBJ1-5, with D possibly being TRBD1 (5 bases). V was trimmed by 3 bases and J by 4 bases, leaving 7 bases between them. The CDR3 contains 13 residues. The CDR3 here is CASSFAGNQPQHF. The CDR3 DNA sequence: TGTGCCAGCAGTTTTGCAGGGAATCAGCCCCAGCATTTT.

The rearrangement joins TRBV30 to TRBJ1-5, with TRBD1 matching 7 bases. Looked up from germline, CDR1 is GTSNPN and CDR2 is SVGIG (reference sequence). This CDR3 is built from 13 residues. V shed 5 bases and J 6 bases; nucleotides not matched to a gene: 7. The CDR3 DNA reads as TGTGCCTGGTCCCAGACAGGGACTCAGCCCCAGCATTTT. This codes for CAWSQTGTQPQHF.

This sequence joins TRBV11-3 and TRBJ2-7; a weak D match, TRBD1 (5 bases). The germline gives CDR1 SGHNT, CDR2 YENEEA. With 5 bases removed from V and 1 base from J, the gap between germline ends came to 12 bases. The CDR3 length is 14 residues. In DNA, the CDR3 is TGTGCCAGCAGCCAGGGTGGGCTATCCTACGAGCAGTACTTC. Its translation is CASSQGGLSYEQYF.

The V and J genes are TRBV11-1 and TRBJ2-7, with D maybe TRBD1 (6 bases). V was shortened by 2 bases and J by 6 bases, with 8 bases between the two germline ends. CDR1 is SGHAT and CDR2 is FQDESV in the germline V gene (reference sequence). The CDR3 totals 12 residues. As DNA, the CDR3 is TGTGCCAGCAGCTTAACAGGGAGCGAGCAGTACTTC. This encodes CASSLTGSEQYF.

V is TRBV7-9 and J is TRBJ1-5, with TRBD1 matching 7 bases. Germline CDR1 and CDR2: SEHNR and FQNEAQ (reference sequence). The V segment lost 0 bases and the J segment 6 bases; nucleotides outside the gene matches: 8. The CDR3 has 16 amino acids. CDR3 coding DNA: TGTGCCAGCAGCTTAGCGGGTACAGGGGTCGGTCAGCCCCAGCATTTT. Amino acid sequence: CASSLAGTGVGQPQHF. Drawing the rest from reference TRBV7-9 and TRBJ1-5, the complete variable domain is DTGVSQNPRHKITKRGQNVTFRCDPISEHNRLYWYRQTLGQGPEFLTYFQNEAQLEKSRLLSDRFSAERPKGSFSTLEIQRTEQGDSAMYLCASSLAGTGVGQPQHFGDGTRLSIL.

This clone was seen more than once but under ten times. V and J are TRBV6-5 and TRBJ1-4; 8 nucleotides agree with TRBD1. Unmatched junction bases numbered 4, after V lost 6 bases and J lost 7 bases. This CDR3 has 13 residues. CDR1 is MNHEY and CDR2 is SVGAGI in the germline V gene. This chain's CDR3 is CASRIGQGEKLFF. CDR3 sequence (DNA): TGTGCCAGCAGAATCGGACAGGGTGAAAAACTGTTTTTT.

This rearrangement joins TRBV3-1 (or the pseudogene TRBV3-2) to TRBJ2-7; a possible D gene is TRBD2 (6 bases). The CDR3 has 15 amino acids. Germline CDR1 reads LGHDT; CDR2 reads YNNKEL (reference sequence). V was shortened by 2 bases and J by 2 bases, with 13 bases between the two germline ends. The CDR3 protein is CASSQTGGGPYEQYF. The CDR3 nucleotides read TGTGCCAGCAGCCAAACCGGGGGAGGACCCTACGAGCAGTACTTC.

This rearrangement joins TRBV5-4 to TRBJ2-7; D is possibly TRBD1 (6 bases). Trimming removed 4 bases at V and 2 bases at J, with 16 bases between. Germline V gene sequence: CDR1 SGHNT, CDR2 YYREEE (reference sequence). The CDR3 loop spans 15 amino acids. Here the CDR3 DNA reads TGTGCCAGCAGCCTCGGACAGCCGAACACCTACGAGCAGTACTTC. The encoded protein is CASSLGQPNTYEQYF.

V and J are TRBV10-2 and TRBJ1-2; perhaps TRBD1 as D (6 bases). Germline V gene lookup returns CDR1 WSHSY and CDR2 SAAADI. Trimming removed 4 bases from V and 4 bases from J, with 16 bases in between. There are 15 residues in the CDR3. The CDR3: CASSADSSFFYGYTF. For the CDR3, the DNA is TGCGCCAGCAGTGCGGACAGCAGTTTTTTCTATGGCTACACCTTC.